This TCR beta chain was profiled in a study of beta chain features in type 1 diabetes. Study-wide findings and caveats: The study left unresolved whether HLA type influences TCRB rearrangement.

The whole isolated RNA underwent reverse transcription, so sequencing captured expressed TCRB transcripts. Produced via immunoSEQ multiplex PCR; TCRdb's table is partial and in-frame only. Among 900,000 or so clones listed, roughly 15% were seen once. As to this clone: Its antigen is as yet unknown.

Sequenced: naive CD4+ T cells from blood. This receptor was identified in a woman younger than 30 in good health.

This CDR3 reads CASSAWHQSSYNEQFF. In DNA form, the CDR3 reads TGCGCCAGCAGCGCCTGGCATCAAAGCTCCTACAATGAGCAGTTCTTC. The V call is TRBV10-2, the J call TRBJ2-1; D uncertain. Trimming stripped 6 bases from V and 0 bases from J, with 15 bases between. Germline V gives CDR1 WSHSY, CDR2 SAAADI. The CDR3 spans 16 residues.